The rows below give T cell receptor beta chains drawn from one sample of a study of T cells after yellow fever vaccination. TCRdb re-derived calls from the 5' RACE reads in MiXCR, one entry per CDR3 protein. Of about 14,000 distinct CDR3 sequences in the sample, under 7.5% were seen once. Material: PBMCs, either bulk or a sorted T-cell subset (CD4+, CD8+, memory, or dextramer-sorted; not recorded which), obtained on the day of the yellow fever booster vaccination. These TCRs come from a young man who received the YFV17D yellow fever vaccine. Each CDR3 is given with its conserved first and last residue. Each record gives: V gene, D gene, J gene, clone size, CDR3 protein, CDR3 DNA. D genes are given only for firm matches. Not all rows give a size; the values are once, few, many and, for expanded clones, a class.

TRBV29-1	-	TRBJ2-1	many	CSVGSSKVDNEQFF	TGCAGCGTTGGTTCATCCAAGGTGGACAATGAGCAGTTCTTC
TRBV6-5	-	TRBJ2-7	many	CASRSPTNYEQYF	TGTGCCAGCAGGTCCCCGACTAACTACGAGCAGTACTTC
TRBV6-2/TRBV6-3	-	TRBJ2-5	many	CASSYPEQTQYF	TGTGCCAGCAGTTACCCGGAACAGACCCAGTACTTC
TRBV27	-	TRBJ2-3	many	CASSRPVGGADTDTQYF	TGTGCCAGCAGCCGACCCGTCGGGGGCGCTGACACAGATACGCAGTATTTT
TRBV11-2	-	TRBJ1-1	medium-sized	CASSADRNTEAFF	TGTGCCAGCAGCGCAGACAGGAACACTGAAGCTTTCTTT
TRBV7-3	-	TRBJ2-6	many	CASSPVGVLGSGANVLTF	TGTGCCAGCAGCCCAGTTGGCGTCCTAGGCTCTGGGGCCAACGTCCTGACTTTC
TRBV6-5	-	TRBJ2-3	-	CASSYLSTDTQYF	TGTGCCAGCAGTTACTTGAGCACAGATACGCAGTATTTT
TRBV5-4	TRBD2	TRBJ2-7	many	CASSIDGREQYF	TGTGCCAGCAGCATCGACGGGAGGGAGCAGTACTTC
TRBV3-1	-	TRBJ2-7	-	CASSRGSPGYEQYF	TGTGCCAGCAGCCGGGGCAGTCCTGGCTACGAGCAGTACTTC
TRBV6-1	-	TRBJ2-2	-	CASSWEVNTWELFF	TGTGCCAGCTCCTGGGAGGTGAACACCTGGGAGCTGTTTTTT
TRBV18	-	TRBJ1-5	many	CASSLGQNSNQPQHF	TGTGCCAGCTCACTAGGACAGAATAGCAATCAGCCCCAGCATTTT
TRBV7-9	-	TRBJ2-3	medium-sized	CASSNRRAAADTQYF	TGTGCCAGCAGCAACCGACGGGCAGCGGCAGATACGCAGTATTTT
TRBV5-1	-	TRBJ1-1	many	CASSWGRTVNTEAFF	TGCGCCAGCAGCTGGGGGAGGACAGTAAACACTGAAGCTTTCTTT
TRBV7-2	TRBD2	TRBJ2-5	many	CASKTSGGTQETQYF	TGTGCCAGCAAGACTAGCGGGGGAACTCAAGAGACCCAGTACTTC
TRBV29-1	-	TRBJ1-5	many	CSVSDPNQPQHF	TGCAGCGTTTCAGATCCTAATCAGCCCCAGCATTTT
TRBV7-3	-	TRBJ2-6	many	CASSPQPSGANVLTF	TGTGCCAGCAGCCCGCAACCTTCTGGGGCCAACGTCCTGACTTTC
TRBV12-3/TRBV12-4	-	TRBJ2-1	medium-sized	CASSTQGPGNEQFF	TGTGCCAGCAGTACGCAAGGCCCGGGGAATGAGCAGTTCTTC
TRBV10-3	-	TRBJ2-3	many	CAISLGDTQYF	TGTGCCATCAGTTTGGGGGATACGCAGTATTTT
TRBV12-3/TRBV12-4	-	TRBJ1-2	many	CASSLKVVYGYTF	TGTGCCAGCAGTTTAAAGGTTGTCTATGGCTACACCTTC
TRBV5-4	-	TRBJ1-3	many	CASSSEGGSNTIYF	TGTGCCAGCAGCTCGGAGGGGGGGAGTAACACCATATATTTT
TRBV18	-	TRBJ2-3	-	CASSRWTSTDTQYF	TGTGCCAGCTCACGGTGGACTAGCACAGATACGCAGTATTTT
TRBV19	TRBD1	TRBJ2-2	medium-sized	CASRRRQGAAGELFF	TGTGCCAGTAGACGACGACAGGGGGCGGCCGGGGAGCTGTTTTTT
TRBV7-9	TRBD1	TRBJ1-1	many	CASSLWDSFLYTEAFF	TGTGCCAGCAGCCTCTGGGACAGTTTCCTATACACTGAAGCTTTCTTT
TRBV6-5	-	TRBJ2-1	-	CASSYYDPSPTYNEQFF	TGTGCCAGCAGTTACTATGATCCCTCCCCTACCTACAATGAGCAGTTCTTC
TRBV5-4	TRBD2	TRBJ2-2	many	CASSLVAGDTGELFF	TGTGCCAGCAGCTTGGTTGCGGGGGATACCGGGGAGCTGTTTTTT
TRBV20-1	-	TRBJ1-1	many	CSVRGRKNTEAFF	TGCAGTGTGCGGGGACGTAAGAACACTGAAGCTTTCTTT
TRBV6-2/TRBV6-3	-	TRBJ1-1	many	CASGHIGETTEAFF	TGTGCCAGCGGCCACATCGGGGAGACCACTGAAGCTTTCTTT
TRBV6-2/TRBV6-3	-	TRBJ2-1	many	CASSTLGATHQFF	TGTGCCAGCAGCACCCTTGGGGCCACCCACCAGTTCTTC
TRBV6-1	TRBD2	TRBJ2-1	-	CASSEMSGGAYNEQFF	TGTGCCAGCAGTGAGATGAGCGGGGGGGCCTACAATGAGCAGTTCTTC
TRBV4-3	TRBD2	TRBJ2-3	many	CASSQSGSGGDTQYF	TGCGCCAGCTCCCAGTCGGGTAGCGGGGGAGATACGCAGTATTTT
TRBV7-9	-	TRBJ1-5	medium-sized	CASSTGAPLVSNQPQHF	TGTGCCAGCAGCACCGGAGCCCCGCTCGTTAGCAATCAGCCCCAGCATTTT
TRBV5-4	-	TRBJ2-5	many	CASSYRTETETQYF	TGTGCCAGCAGCTACCGCACGGAAACCGAGACCCAGTACTTC
TRBV7-3	-	TRBJ2-5	many	CASSRGANNRETQYF	TGTGCCAGCAGCCGAGGGGCGAATAACCGTGAGACCCAGTACTTC
TRBV21-1	-	TRBJ1-4	many	CASAHNEKLFF	TGTGCCAGCGCCCATAATGAAAAACTGTTTTTT
TRBV5-1	-	TRBJ2-7	many	CASSLGVSGSGEQYF	TGCGCCAGCAGCTTGGGAGTGTCGGGGTCCGGAGAGCAGTACTTC
TRBV7-2	TRBD1	TRBJ2-3	medium-sized	CASVWDRGYDTQYF	TGTGCCAGCGTTTGGGACAGGGGGTACGATACGCAGTATTTT
TRBV4-1	-	TRBJ1-2	many	CASSQEAATRRGYTF	TGCGCCAGCAGCCAAGAGGCGGCCACCCGCCGGGGCTACACCTTC
TRBV7-2	-	TRBJ1-1	many	CASSPRRGMNTEAFF	TGTGCCAGCAGCCCCCGGCGGGGGATGAACACTGAAGCTTTCTTT